The sequence of this TCR beta chain was determined in a study of control samples from healthy donors and cancer patients. Libraries were prepared by immunoSEQ multiplex PCR; TCRdb keeps only in-frame clonotypes and omits some of them. Of approximately 87,000 clones in the sample, approximately 94% were seen once. The CDR3 is 14 residues long. The trim removed 5 bases at V and 8 bases at J, leaving 9 bases unmatched. Germline values: CDR1 MNHEY, CDR2 SVGEGT. Material for sequencing was PBMCs. This receptor was taken from a woman aged 40 to 49 with lung cancer. This chain joins TRBV6-2 or TRBV6-3 and TRBJ1-5, with 7 positions matching TRBD1. Written as DNA, the CDR3 is TGTGCCAGCAGTGCGCGACAGGGAGTTAAGCCCCAGCATTTT. This sequence encodes CASSARQGVKPQHF.